This entry lists 22 T cell receptor beta chains sequenced from one sample in a study of blood T cells in healthy people across ages. Together with a sample-barcoded 5' primer, a J-beta primer mix was included in a second PCR lasting 7 to 11 cycles. TCRdb re-called the 5' RACE reads through MiXCR, storing one row per CDR3 protein. The sample lists around 1,800,000 distinct CDR3 sequences, about 39% occurring once. The sequencing input was blood. These receptors were taken from a human donor in good health.

Remarks on this clonotype: An end of the junction differs from the germline gene, which may be a read error. This sequence joins TRBV11-2 and TRBJ2-5; D is undetermined. The germline V gene has CDR1 SGHAT and CDR2 FQNNGV. The CDR3 is 14 residues long. The CDR3 loop reads CASSSWTVEEAQYF. CDR3 nucleotide sequence: TGTGCCAGCAGCTCCTGGACGGTTGAAGAGGCCCAGTACTTC. The variable domain in full, with the rest retrieved from reference TRBV11-2 and TRBJ2-5, is EAGVAQSPRYKIIEKRQSVAFWCNPISGHATLYWYQQILGQGPKLLIQFQNNGVVDDSQLPKDRFSAERLKGVDSTLKIQPAKLEDSAVYLCASSSWTVEEAQYFGPGTRLLVL.

This clonotype was counted only a few times. V and J are TRBV27 and TRBJ2-1; 7 bases map to TRBD1. Germline V lookup: CDR1 MNHEY, CDR2 SMNVEV (reference sequence). V shed 2 bases, J shed 7 bases, and the junction held 8 bases outside the gene matches. This CDR3 spans 15 amino acids. CDR3 residues: CASSLTGAFENEQFF. The CDR3 region has the DNA TGTGCCAGCAGTTTAACAGGGGCGTTTGAGAATGAGCAGTTCTTC.

The chain carries TRBV7-9 and TRBJ1-2; D is perhaps TRBD1 (5 bases). There are 17 residues in the CDR3. Germline assignment: CDR1 SEHNR and CDR2 FQNEAQ (reference sequence). V shed 1 base and J shed 3 bases, with 18 bases lying between them. CDR3 sequence: CASSLGPQAPIDYGYTF. CDR3 bases: TGTGCCAGCAGCTTAGGACCACAGGCCCCAATTGACTATGGCTACACCTTC. Using reference TRBV7-9 and TRBJ1-2 for the parts outside the CDR3, the full variable domain is DTGVSQNPRHKITKRGQNVTFRCDPISEHNRLYWYRQTLGQGPEFLTYFQNEAQLEKSRLLSDRFSAERPKGSFSTLEIQRTEQGDSAMYLCASSLGPQAPIDYGYTFGSGTRLTVV.

This clonotype appeared a few times. V usage is TRBV24-1 and J usage is TRBJ2-6, with 9 nucleotides matching TRBD1. The J segment lost 0 bases and the V segment lost 2 bases, leaving 7 bases of the junction unmatched. The CDR3 loop spans 19 amino acids. Germline V CDR1 and CDR2: KGHDR, SFDVKD. The DNA of the CDR3 is TGTGCCACCAGTGATTCCACAGGGGGCCGAAGCTCTGGGGCCAACGTCCTGACTTTC. This gives the protein CATSDSTGGRSSGANVLTF.

This chain links TRBV20-1 with TRBJ2-3, with 11 bases lining up with TRBD2. V lost 5 bases, J lost 2 bases, and 9 bases stayed unmatched. The germline V gene has CDR1 DFQATT and CDR2 SNEGSKA (reference sequence). The CDR3 is 16 residues long. Here the CDR3 reads CSAGMRLAGTTDTQYF. CDR3 in DNA: TGCAGTGCTGGAATGCGACTAGCGGGGACCACAGATACGCAGTATTTT.

This clonotype was detected a few times. The V gene is TRBV12-3 or TRBV12-4, the J gene TRBJ1-5; the match to TRBD1 covers 10 bases. The CDR3 is 16 residues long. V shed 5 bases, J shed 7 bases, and the junction held 11 bases outside the gene matches. The CDR3 sequence is CASSQHGTGVGQPQHF. The CDR3 DNA is TGTGCCAGCAGTCAACACGGGACAGGGGTGGGCCAGCCCCAGCATTTT.

This clonotype was recorded a few times. The J gene is TRBJ2-5, the V gene TRBV7-9, with 7 positions matching TRBD1. J lost 4 bases, V lost 5 bases, and 16 bases had no gene match. The CDR3 totals 17 residues. Germline CDR1 SEHNR, CDR2 FQNEAQ (reference sequence). The CDR3, as DNA: TGTGCCAGCAGCCCAAACCTTGACAGGGTCAATCGAGAGACCCAGTACTTC. Protein: CASSPNLDRVNRETQYF.

This clonotype was counted only a few times. This chain links TRBV10-3 with TRBJ2-7, with 9 bases identical to TRBD1. The assigned J gene may be wrong: the sequence end matches TRBJ2-5 better. There are 14 residues in the CDR3. CDR1 and CDR2 from the germline V gene are ENHRY and SYGVKD. CDR3 DNA: TGTGCCATCAGCGGGACAGGGTCGTTGGAGACCCAGTACTTC. Translated, it gives CAISGTGSLETQYF.

As for this clonotype: At one of its ends the junction is not consistent with the germline gene, which may arise from a read error. The rearrangement uses TRBV7-2 and TRBJ2-1, with TRBD2 as a possible D gene (7 bases). Germline lookup yields CDR1 SGHTA and CDR2 FQGNSA. This CDR3 spans 12 amino acids. The CDR3 DNA reads TGTGCCAGCAGCTTGGGGGGGCGTGAGCGGTTCTTC. Translating gives CASSLGGRERFF.

This clonotype was observed once. This chain joins TRBV11-2 and TRBJ2-1, with 10 positions matching TRBD1. J was trimmed by 6 bases and V by 5 bases; bases with no gene match: 13. In germline, CDR1 is SGHAT, CDR2 FQNNGV. The CDR3 extends over 17 amino acids. CDR3 protein: CASSATTGTGASNEQFF. The CDR3 DNA sequence: TGTGCCAGCAGCGCAACCACCGGGACAGGGGCCAGCAATGAGCAGTTCTTC.

This clonotype was seen a few times. This chain uses TRBV10-3 with TRBJ2-1; 9 nucleotides line up with TRBD2. V shed 6 bases, J shed 3 bases, and the junction held 6 bases outside the gene matches. CDR3 length: 15 amino acids. CDR1 ENHRY and CDR2 SYGVKD come from the germline V gene. CDR3 DNA sequence: TGTGCCATCAGCCCCTCAGCGGGGGGCTACAATGAGCAGTTCTTC. It encodes CAISPSAGGYNEQFF.

This clonotype was observed a few times. The V call is TRBV4-3, the J call TRBJ2-3; D not certain. Germline V gene lookup returns CDR1 LGHNA and CDR2 YSLEER. The CDR3 covers 15 residues. With 0 bases removed from V and 1 base from J, the gap between germline ends came to 8 bases. The CDR3 reads CASSQEPEGTDTQYF. The CDR3 DNA is TGCGCCAGCAGCCAAGAGCCTGAGGGCACAGATACGCAGTATTTT.

With regard to this clonotype: This may stem from a read error, because a much larger clone lies one nucleotide away. V gene TRBV7-2 combines with J gene TRBJ1-2, with TRBD1 as a possible D gene (6 bases). In germline, CDR1 is SGHTA, CDR2 FQGNSA. Trimming left V 2 bases short and J 7 bases short, with 11 bases between. The CDR3 runs to 13 residues. This CDR3 is CASSLQGIFGYTF. DNA for the CDR3: TGTGCCAGCAGCTTACAGGGGATCTTTGGCTACACCTTC.

The rearrangement joins TRBV12-3 or TRBV12-4 to TRBJ2-7; either TRBD1 or TRBD2 may supply D (6 bases each). CDR3 length: 15 residues. The V end was cut by 4 bases, the J end by 7 bases, with 20 bases between. The CDR3 DNA follows: TGTGCCAGCAGTTCCCACGGGGGCCCCTTACGGGAGCAGTACTTC. As protein: CASSSHGGPLREQYF.

The rearrangement uses TRBV24-1 and TRBJ2-1; unclear D gene. The germline gives CDR1 KGHDR, CDR2 SFDVKD. The CDR3 covers 13 residues. Trimming took off 4 bases at V and 4 bases at J, with 7 bases between the two ends. The CDR3 DNA sequence: TGTGCCACCAGTGAACCTTATTACAATGAGCAGTTCTTC. Its translation: CATSEPYYNEQFF.

The rearrangement joins TRBV2 to TRBJ2-1, with a possible D match to TRBD1 (5 bases). This CDR3 spans 13 amino acids. V was clipped by 8 bases and J by 9 bases, with 17 bases between them. Germline V gene lookup returns CDR1 SNHLY and CDR2 FYNNEI. CDR3: CASQKELGLEQFF. The CDR3 DNA reads as TGTGCCAGCCAAAAAGAACTGGGGCTTGAGCAGTTCTTC.

The gene calls are TRBV4-1 and TRBJ1-5; D perhaps matches TRBD1 (5 bases). The CDR3 sequence is 17 residues long. The germline V gene encodes CDR1 MGHRA and CDR2 YSYEKL. The V end lost 3 bases, the J end lost 1 base, and 16 bases lay between the germline ends. The CDR3 DNA reads as TGCGCCAGCAGCCATCCGGTCGGGGGGATAAGCAATCAGCCCCAGCATTTT. It codes for CASSHPVGGISNQPQHF.

This chain uses TRBV7-9 with TRBJ1-5; D remains ambiguous. Germline loops: CDR1 SEHNR, CDR2 FQNEAQ (reference sequence). This CDR3 is built from 15 residues. V was clipped by 2 bases and J by 4 bases, with 12 bases between them. CDR3 DNA: TGTGCCAGCAGCTTATTCGGACCGAAGAATCAGCCCCAGCATTTT. This gives the protein CASSLFGPKNQPQHF.

This clonotype was recorded at least ten times. The chain joins TRBV7-6 to TRBJ2-7; TRBD1 might be the D (6 bases). Germline assignment: CDR1 SGHVS and CDR2 FNYEAQ. The V end was cut by 1 base, the J end by 5 bases, with 12 bases between. The CDR3 is made up of 14 amino acids. The CDR3 here is CASSLGGGMDEQYF. DNA for the CDR3: TGTGCCAGCAGCTTAGGAGGGGGTATGGACGAGCAGTACTTC.

The CDR3 reads CASSTLGVPDNEQFF. CDR3 coding DNA: TGTGCCAGCAGCACCCTCGGGGTTCCGGACAATGAGCAGTTCTTC. J is TRBJ2-1 and V is TRBV11-2, with D possibly matching TRBD2 (5 bases). Germline CDR1 is SGHAT and CDR2 is FQNNGV. The CDR3 spans 15 residues. V shed 5 bases and J shed 5 bases, with 16 bases lying between them.

This clonotype was seen only a few times. Here the CDR3 DNA reads TGCAGTGCGCGGGACTTTTCCGATAGCTCCTACAATGAGCAGTTCTTC. Amino acid sequence: CSARDFSDSSYNEQFF. V usage is TRBV20-1 and J usage is TRBJ2-1, with D possibly TRBD2 on 6 matching bases. Trimming left V 6 bases short and J 0 bases short, with 18 bases between. Germline V gives CDR1 DFQATT, CDR2 SNEGSKA (reference sequence). The CDR3 is 16 residues long.

The chain combines TRBV21-1 with TRBJ2-5; the table's D call, TRBD2, was not checked against the DNA. TRBV21-1 is a documented pseudogene. There are 17 residues in the CDR3. CDR3 nucleotide sequence: TGTGCCAGCAGCAAAGAATTGGACCCCTCCGCGAGGGAGACCCAGTACTTC. Protein sequence: CASSKELDPSARETQYF.